The 26 T cell receptor beta chains below were found in one sample sequenced in a study of T cell repertoires in cytomegalovirus infection (dated by TCRdb to about 2019). Sequencing instrument: Illumina HiSeq 1500. The public reads were quality trimmed at Q25 with fastp and then assembled into clones with MiXCR by TCRdb, keeping productive beta chains. Each entry is one CDR3 protein sequence, shown with its most common DNA and genes. In this sample the table shows about 330,000 distinct CDR3 sequences, about a third of which occur a single time. The top ten constitute roughly 12% of the sample. No antigen is known for these receptors. The sample's treatment or condition label, in plain terms: in vitro stimulation with specific CMV peptide epitopes to enrich CMV-specific T cells. The sequenced sample was cultured PBMCs, obtained from culture after CMV antigen stimulation. The receptor set was obtained from a human donor in good health (CMV status not recorded). Some clones in this sample may be carry-over from other donors' samples.

The chain links TRBV6-2 or TRBV6-3 to TRBJ2-5; D might be TRBD1 or TRBD2, each matching 5 bases. This CDR3 contains 14 residues. Trimming took off 4 bases at V and 2 bases at J, with 11 bases between the two ends. Germline lookup yields CDR1 MNHEY and CDR2 SVGEGT. In nucleotides, the CDR3 is TGTGCCAGCAGTTTTGGGGACCGGCAAGAGACCCAGTACTTC. It specifies CASSFGDRQETQYF.

The CDR3 coding sequence is TGTGCCACCGAGCGAAGAAGGTTCCGGCAAGATACGCAGTATTTT. It translates to CATERRRFRQDTQYF. V is TRBV6-1 and J is TRBJ2-3; D is undetermined. This CDR3 spans 15 amino acids. Germline CDR1 MNHNS, CDR2 SASEGT. Trimming took off 10 bases at V and 5 bases at J, with 22 bases between the two ends.

This rearrangement joins TRBV24-1 to TRBJ1-5; 7 bases line up with TRBD1. The germline V gene has CDR1 KGHDR and CDR2 SFDVKD. The CDR3 is 15 amino acids. V dropped 9 bases and J dropped 2; count of bases not matched to a gene: 9. In DNA, the CDR3 is TGTGCCACCGGACCCCGACAGGGTGGCAATCAGCCCCAGCATTTT. It is translated as CATGPRQGGNQPQHF.

This clonotype was seen only once. The genes are TRBV20-1 and TRBJ1-5; 9 bases fit TRBD1. Germline V gene lookup returns CDR1 DFQATT and CDR2 SNEGSKA (reference sequence). This CDR3 has 15 amino acids. Unmatched junction bases numbered 6, after V lost 6 bases and J lost 0 bases. For the CDR3, the DNA is TGCAGTGCCCGGACAGGGGTTCATAGCAATCAGCCCCAGCATTTT. Protein sequence: CSARTGVHSNQPQHF.

This clonotype was counted only a few times. The chain carries TRBV4-3 and TRBJ2-7; 11 bases agree with TRBD2. Germline V gene lookup returns CDR1 LGHNA and CDR2 YSLEER. This CDR3 comprises 17 residues. V gave up 2 bases and J gave up 0 bases; unmatched junction bases: 6. The CDR3 DNA sequence: TGCGCCAGCAGCCAACCTAGCGGGAGGCACGCCTCCTACGAGCAGTACGTC. It is translated as CASSQPSGRHASYEQYV.

The rearrangement joins TRBV19 to TRBJ1-2, with TRBD1 identical over 9 bases. The trim removed 5 bases at V and 8 bases at J, leaving 15 bases unmatched. The CDR3 has 16 residues. From germline, CDR1 is LNHDA and CDR2 SQIVND (reference sequence). CDR3 in amino acids: CASSPIRRQGDRGYTF. The CDR3 nucleotides read TGTGCCAGTAGTCCCATTCGTCGACAGGGGGACCGGGGCTACACCTTC.

The chain uses TRBV6-2 or TRBV6-3 and TRBJ2-3, with D possibly being TRBD2 (5 bases). Trimming left V 8 bases short and J 1 base short, with 22 bases between. The CDR3 runs 17 residues. The germline V gene has CDR1 MNHEY and CDR2 SVGEGT. The CDR3: CASRTKPDLRGTDTQYF. CDR3 nucleotide sequence: TGTGCCAGCCGCACGAAACCGGACTTGAGGGGCACAGATACGCAGTATTTT.

The rearrangement uses TRBV7-2 and TRBJ2-3; 7 nucleotides match TRBD2. V was clipped by 4 bases and J by 3 bases; unmatched bases: 7. CDR3 length equals 15 residues. Germline CDR1 and CDR2: SGHTA and FQGNSA. The CDR3: CASSWGGRKTDTQYF. The CDR3 DNA follows: TGTGCCAGCAGCTGGGGCGGGAGAAAGACAGATACGCAGTATTTT.

V gene TRBV4-1 combines with J gene TRBJ1-2, with D uncertain. V was shortened by 0 bases and J by 3 bases, with 17 bases between the two germline ends. The CDR3 is 17 amino acids. Germline lookup yields CDR1 MGHRA and CDR2 YSYEKL. The CDR3 DNA is TGCGCCAGCAGCCAAGATGTGGTCGGGAGGATTCACTATGGCTACACCTTC. As protein: CASSQDVVGRIHYGYTF.

This clonotype was found many times. The V call is TRBV7-2, the J call TRBJ1-5, with 7 bases lining up with TRBD1. This CDR3 region has 18 residues. V trimming: 1 base; J trimming: 0 bases; junction bases outside the gene matches: 9. Germline-derived CDR1 and CDR2 are SGHTA and FQGNSA. Here the CDR3 reads CASSLGVGGLGSNQPQHF. CDR3 coding DNA: TGTGCCAGCAGCTTAGGGGTAGGGGGCCTCGGTAGCAATCAGCCCCAGCATTTT.

This clonotype was counted only a few times. The CDR3: CASRSGETQYF. CDR3 bases: TGTGCCAGCCGGAGCGGAGAGACCCAGTACTTC. This chain joins TRBV7-6 and TRBJ2-5; possible D gene TRBD2, 5 bases. The CDR3 has 11 residues. Germline V gene lookup returns CDR1 SGHVS and CDR2 FNYEAQ. Trimming pared 8 bases from V and 4 bases from J, leaving 8 bases between.

This clonotype was observed a handful of times. The rearrangement joins TRBV18 to TRBJ1-1; no reliable D call. The CDR3 runs 13 residues. The V gene lost 5 bases and the J gene lost 5 bases, with 12 bases spanning the gap. CDR1 is KGHSH and CDR2 is LQKENI in the germline V gene. The CDR3 is CASSYDGQTEAFF. The CDR3 DNA sequence: TGTGCCAGCTCATACGACGGGCAGACTGAAGCTTTCTTT.

The chain employs TRBV12-3 or TRBV12-4 and TRBJ1-1, with unresolved D. The V gene lost 8 bases and the J gene lost 0 bases, with 10 bases spanning the gap. The length of the CDR3 is 13 residues. The CDR3 sequence is CASRGLMNTEAFF. The CDR3 DNA follows: TGTGCCAGCCGTGGGCTTATGAACACTGAAGCTTTCTTT.

This chain connects TRBV24-1 to TRBJ2-1; D is perhaps TRBD2 (5 bases). Between the trimmed V and J ends, which lost 0 bases and 3 bases, there was a span of 8 bases. The CDR3 extends over 15 amino acids. The germline V gene has CDR1 KGHDR and CDR2 SFDVKD. CDR3 nucleotide sequence: TGTGCCACCAGTGATTTGACGAGCGGCTACAATGAGCAGTTCTTC. It translates to CATSDLTSGYNEQFF.

Comment on this clonotype: The missing conserved phenylalanine or tryptophan at the end of this CDR3 makes a read error likely. This chain connects TRBV27 to TRBJ1-2, with D unresolved. CDR1 and CDR2 from the germline V gene are MNHEY and SMNVEV (reference sequence). This CDR3 spans 16 amino acids. V was pared by 5 bases and J by 5 bases, with 21 bases between. The chain's CDR3 is CASSPAPGLIPYGYTI. DNA of the CDR3: TGTGCCAGCAGTCCTGCTCCTGGACTCATCCCTTATGGCTACACCATC.

The chain links TRBV11-1 to TRBJ1-1, with 8 nucleotides matching TRBD1. The CDR3 loop spans 15 amino acids. V shed 5 bases and J 1 base; nucleotides not matched to a gene: 6. Germline CDR1 is SGHAT and CDR2 is FQDESV (reference sequence). This chain's CDR3 is CASSLRDRWNTEAFF. The CDR3 DNA reads TGTGCCAGCAGCCTACGGGACAGGTGGAACACTGAAGCTTTCTTT.

The V gene is TRBV5-1, the J gene TRBJ2-1; 8 nucleotides align to TRBD2. The germline gives CDR1 SGHRS, CDR2 YFSETQ. This CDR3 has 16 residues. Trimming at V came to 0 bases and at J to 2 bases, leaving 4 bases not matched to a gene. CDR3 nucleotides: TGCGCCAGCAGCTTGGATGGAGCGGGAGCCTACAATGAGCAGTTCTTC. Translation: CASSLDGAGAYNEQFF.

The chain has TRBV6-6 and TRBJ1-5; 7 bases line up with TRBD1. Germline V gives CDR1 MNHNY, CDR2 SVGAGI (reference sequence). The CDR3 has 13 amino acids. Trimming took 6 bases from V and 6 from J; bases not matched to a gene: 5. The CDR3 sequence is CASRGGMVQPQHF. The CDR3 coding sequence is TGTGCCAGCAGAGGGGGCATGGTTCAGCCCCAGCATTTT.

This sequence joins TRBV7-9 and TRBJ1-1; the D is unclear. Germline lookup yields CDR1 SEHNR and CDR2 FQNEAQ (reference sequence). CDR3 length equals 15 residues. The V end was cut by 7 bases, the J end by 6 bases, with 21 bases between. The CDR3 is CASTPRPAGRAEAFF. In DNA form, the CDR3 reads TGTGCCAGCACCCCCCGTCCCGCGGGAAGAGCTGAAGCTTTCTTT.

This chain connects TRBV24-1 to TRBJ2-3; 10 bases match TRBD1. CDR3 length: 17 residues. The germline CDR1 and CDR2 sequences are KGHDR and SFDVKD. V shed 4 bases, J shed 4 bases, and the junction held 10 bases outside the gene matches. CDR3 DNA sequence: TGTGCCACCAGTGAAAACGGCGGACAGGGGGAATCAGATACGCAGTATTTT. Translated, it gives CATSENGGQGESDTQYF.

This chain links TRBV5-6 with TRBJ2-2; D perhaps matches TRBD2 (7 bases). The length of the CDR3 is 17 residues. V shed 0 bases and J shed 2 bases, with 14 bases lying between them. Germline CDR1 reads SGHDT; CDR2 reads YYEEEE. This CDR3 reads CASSLAGGSFNTGELFF. The CDR3 region has the DNA TGTGCCAGCAGCTTGGCGGGGGGCAGCTTCAACACCGGGGAGCTGTTTTTT.

This clonotype turned up a few times. The chain uses TRBV19 and TRBJ2-2; D assignment may be TRBD1 or TRBD2 (6 bases each). The V end was cut by 7 bases, the J end by 3 bases, with 21 bases between. CDR3 length: 17 amino acids. CDR1 is LNHDA, CDR2 SQIVND, per germline (reference sequence). CDR3 residues: CASTLGGQNLYTGELFF. The CDR3 nucleotides read TGTGCCAGTACCCTAGGGGGGCAGAACCTCTACACCGGGGAGCTGTTTTTT.

The chain couples TRBV28 to TRBJ2-2, with 7 bases aligning to TRBD1. Germline lookup yields CDR1 MDHEN and CDR2 SYDVKM. This CDR3 comprises 15 residues. V trimming: 7 bases; J trimming: 0 bases; junction bases outside the gene matches: 5. This CDR3 reads CASIGGRTNTGELFF. CDR3 coding DNA: TGTGCCAGCATAGGGGGCAGGACGAACACCGGGGAGCTGTTTTTT.

This clonotype appeared a single time. The V gene is TRBV6-2 or TRBV6-3, the J gene TRBJ2-1; 7 bases are shared with TRBD2. Germline V gives CDR1 MNHEY, CDR2 SVGEGT. V was clipped by 7 bases and J by 0 bases; unmatched bases: 6. The length of the CDR3 is 15 residues. In nucleotides, the CDR3 is TGTGCCAGCACTAGGGGAGGGCCCTCCTACAATGAGCAGTTCTTC. It is translated as CASTRGGPSYNEQFF.

This clonotype was observed a handful of times. The J gene is TRBJ2-3, the V gene TRBV12-3 or TRBV12-4; perhaps D is TRBD1 or TRBD2 (5 bases each). With 5 bases removed from V and 6 bases from J, the gap between germline ends came to 15 bases. CDR3 size: 14 residues. DNA for the CDR3: TGTGCCAGCAGTGCCGGGACCAGGATGGATACGCAGTATTTT. Translation gives CASSAGTRMDTQYF.

This clonotype has just a few counts. The chain employs TRBV6-2 or TRBV6-3 and TRBJ1-1; TRBD1 agrees at 8 bases. The germline CDR1 and CDR2 sequences are MNHEY and SVGEGT. V shed 5 bases and J 5 bases; nucleotides not matched to a gene: 10. This CDR3 contains 15 residues. CDR3 in DNA: TGTGCCAGCAGTACCCAGGGGGCGCTGGGAACTGAAGCTTTCTTT. Its translation is CASSTQGALGTEAFF.